The present TCR beta chain was sequenced within a study of T cells in Graves' hyperthyroidism and ophthalmopathy. Any patient presenting with uncontrolled infection, other autoimmune disease, pregnancy or lactation was left out. What was amplified from RNA transcripts were TCR beta CDR3 regions. The HTBI primer set drove a first-round RT-PCR of the TCR CDR3. TCRdb fed the multiplex PCR reads into MiXCR, producing one record per CDR3 protein. The repertoire includes about 400,000 distinct CDR3 sequences, approximately 14% of them detected once, and 14% sits in the top ten. This clonotype was seen at least ten times. The CDR3 has 14 amino acids. V shed 5 bases, J shed 8 bases, and the junction held 10 bases outside the gene matches. The germline V gene has CDR1 DFQATT and CDR2 SNEGSKA (reference sequence).

The receptor was isolated from a woman under 30 with Graves' hyperthyroidism. This chain links TRBV20-1 with TRBJ2-1; 9 nucleotides match TRBD1. The specimen sequenced was blood. The CDR3: CSALRDRARDEQFF. CDR3 sequence (DNA): TGCAGTGCTCTCCGGGACAGGGCCCGCGATGAGCAGTTCTTC.